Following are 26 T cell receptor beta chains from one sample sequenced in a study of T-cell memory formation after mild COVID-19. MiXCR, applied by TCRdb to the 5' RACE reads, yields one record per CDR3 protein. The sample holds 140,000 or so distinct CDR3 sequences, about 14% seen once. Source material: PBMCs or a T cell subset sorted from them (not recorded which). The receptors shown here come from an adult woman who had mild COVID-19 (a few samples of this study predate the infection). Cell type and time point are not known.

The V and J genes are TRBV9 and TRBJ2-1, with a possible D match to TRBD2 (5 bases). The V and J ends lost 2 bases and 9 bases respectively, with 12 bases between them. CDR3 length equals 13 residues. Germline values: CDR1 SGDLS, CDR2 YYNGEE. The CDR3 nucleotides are TGTGCCAGCAGCGTCGATATAGGGAGTGAGCAGTTCTTC. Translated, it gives CASSVDIGSEQFF.

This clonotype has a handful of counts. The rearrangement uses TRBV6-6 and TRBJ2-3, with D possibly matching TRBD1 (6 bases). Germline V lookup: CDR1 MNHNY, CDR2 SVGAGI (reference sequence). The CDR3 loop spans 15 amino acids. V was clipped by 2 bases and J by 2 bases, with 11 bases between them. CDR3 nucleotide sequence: TGTGCCAGCAGTTACGCCGACAGGCTCACAGATACGCAGTATTTT. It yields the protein CASSYADRLTDTQYF.

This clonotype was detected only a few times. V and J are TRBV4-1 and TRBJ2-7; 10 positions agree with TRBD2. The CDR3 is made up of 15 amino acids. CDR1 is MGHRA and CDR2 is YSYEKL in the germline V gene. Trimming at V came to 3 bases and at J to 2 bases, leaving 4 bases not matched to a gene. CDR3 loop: CASSQTSGFTYEQYF. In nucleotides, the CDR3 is TGCGCCAGCAGCCAGACTAGCGGGTTTACCTACGAGCAGTACTTC.

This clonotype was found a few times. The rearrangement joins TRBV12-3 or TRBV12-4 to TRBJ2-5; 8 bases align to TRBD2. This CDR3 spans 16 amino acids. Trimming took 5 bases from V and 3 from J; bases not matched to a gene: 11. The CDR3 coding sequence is TGTGCCAGCAGTCCCCGAATGGGACTAGGAGAAGAGACCCAGTACTTC. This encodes CASSPRMGLGEETQYF.

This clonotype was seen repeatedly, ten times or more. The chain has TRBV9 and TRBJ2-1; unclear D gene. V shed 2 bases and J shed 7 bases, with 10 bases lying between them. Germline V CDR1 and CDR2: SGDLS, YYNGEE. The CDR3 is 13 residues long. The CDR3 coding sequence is TGTGCCAGCAGCGTCACCAATGGGAATGAGCAGTTCTTC. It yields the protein CASSVTNGNEQFF.

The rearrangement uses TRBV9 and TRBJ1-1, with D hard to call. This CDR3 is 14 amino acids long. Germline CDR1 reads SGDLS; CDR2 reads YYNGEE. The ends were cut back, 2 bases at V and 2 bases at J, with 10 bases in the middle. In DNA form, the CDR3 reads TGTGCCAGCAGCGTCGCAGGTCACAACACTGAAGCTTTCTTT. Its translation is CASSVAGHNTEAFF.

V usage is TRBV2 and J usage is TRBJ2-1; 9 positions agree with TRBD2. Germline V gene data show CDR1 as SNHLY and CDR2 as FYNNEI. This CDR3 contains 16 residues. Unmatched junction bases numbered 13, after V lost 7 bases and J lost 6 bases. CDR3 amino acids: CASTPGERGVINEQFF. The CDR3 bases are TGTGCCAGCACCCCCGGCGAGCGGGGGGTTATCAATGAGCAGTTCTTC.

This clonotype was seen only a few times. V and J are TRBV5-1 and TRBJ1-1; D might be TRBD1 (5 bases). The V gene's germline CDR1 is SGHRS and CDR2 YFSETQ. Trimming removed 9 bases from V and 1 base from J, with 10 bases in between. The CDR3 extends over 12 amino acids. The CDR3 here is CATKQGNTEAFF. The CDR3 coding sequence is TGCGCCACCAAGCAGGGGAACACTGAAGCTTTCTTT.

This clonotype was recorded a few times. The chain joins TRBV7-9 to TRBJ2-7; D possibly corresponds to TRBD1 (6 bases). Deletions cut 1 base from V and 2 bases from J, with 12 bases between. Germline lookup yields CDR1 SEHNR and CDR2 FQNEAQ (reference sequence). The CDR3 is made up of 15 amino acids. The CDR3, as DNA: TGTGCCAGCAGCTTAGTGGGGGCGGATACCTACGAGCAGTACTTC. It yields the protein CASSLVGADTYEQYF.

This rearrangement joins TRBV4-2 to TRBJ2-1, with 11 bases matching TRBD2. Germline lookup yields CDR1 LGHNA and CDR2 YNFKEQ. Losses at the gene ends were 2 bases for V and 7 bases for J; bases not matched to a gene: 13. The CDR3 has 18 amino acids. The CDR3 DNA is TGTGCCAGCAGCCAACCCATAGCGGGAGGGCCCTCTAAGAATGAGCAGTTCTTC. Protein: CASSQPIAGGPSKNEQFF.

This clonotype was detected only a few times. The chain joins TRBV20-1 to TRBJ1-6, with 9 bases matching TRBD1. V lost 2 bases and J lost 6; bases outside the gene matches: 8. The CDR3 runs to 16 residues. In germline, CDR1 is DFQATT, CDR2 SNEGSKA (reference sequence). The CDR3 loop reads CSARNTGGAGNSPLHF. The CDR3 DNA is TGCAGTGCTAGAAACACAGGGGGCGCCGGTAATTCACCCCTCCACTTT.

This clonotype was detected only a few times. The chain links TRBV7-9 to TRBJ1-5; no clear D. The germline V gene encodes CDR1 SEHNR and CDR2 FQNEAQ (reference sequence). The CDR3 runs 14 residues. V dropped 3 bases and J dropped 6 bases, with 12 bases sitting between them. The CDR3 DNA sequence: TGTGCCAGCAGCTTGGGTGACCTTGGTCAGCCCCAGCATTTT. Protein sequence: CASSLGDLGQPQHF.

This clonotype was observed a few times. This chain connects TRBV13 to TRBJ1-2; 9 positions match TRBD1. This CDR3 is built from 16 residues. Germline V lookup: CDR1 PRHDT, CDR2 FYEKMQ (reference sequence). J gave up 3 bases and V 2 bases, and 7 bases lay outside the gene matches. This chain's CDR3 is CASSLSAGQGYYGYTF. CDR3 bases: TGTGCCAGCAGCTTATCTGCCGGACAGGGGTACTATGGCTACACCTTC.

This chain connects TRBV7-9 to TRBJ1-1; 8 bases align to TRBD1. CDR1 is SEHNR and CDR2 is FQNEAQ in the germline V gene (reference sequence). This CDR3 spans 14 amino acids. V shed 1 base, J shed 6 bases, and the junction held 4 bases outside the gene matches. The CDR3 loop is CASSLGTGLSEAFF. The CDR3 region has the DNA TGTGCCAGCAGCTTAGGGACAGGGCTTTCTGAAGCTTTCTTT.

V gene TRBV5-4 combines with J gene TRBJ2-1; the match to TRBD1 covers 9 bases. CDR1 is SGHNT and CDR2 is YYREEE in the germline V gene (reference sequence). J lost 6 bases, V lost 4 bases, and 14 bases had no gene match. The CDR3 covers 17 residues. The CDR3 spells CASSRTGAGLDINEQFF. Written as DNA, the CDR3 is TGTGCCAGCAGCCGGACAGGGGCAGGACTAGATATCAATGAGCAGTTCTTC.

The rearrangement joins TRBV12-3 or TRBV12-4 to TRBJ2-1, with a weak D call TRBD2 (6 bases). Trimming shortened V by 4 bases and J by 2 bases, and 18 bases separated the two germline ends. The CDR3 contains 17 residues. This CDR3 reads CASSSGVAGYPYNEQFF. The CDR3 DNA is TGTGCCAGCAGTTCCGGCGTTGCGGGGTACCCCTACAATGAGCAGTTCTTC.

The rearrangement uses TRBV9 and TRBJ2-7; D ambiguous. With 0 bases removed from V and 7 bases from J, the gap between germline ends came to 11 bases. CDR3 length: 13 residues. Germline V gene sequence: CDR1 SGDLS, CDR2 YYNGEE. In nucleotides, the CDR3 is TGTGCCAGCAGCGTAGAAGCGACAACTGAGCAGTACTTC. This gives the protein CASSVEATTEQYF.

The CDR3 spells CASILGRGPAYEQYF. DNA for the CDR3: TGTGCCAGCATCTTGGGGAGAGGGCCTGCCTACGAGCAGTACTTC. The chain links TRBV11-2 to TRBJ2-7, with D possibly TRBD2 on 5 matching bases. Per germline, CDR1 SGHAT and CDR2 FQNNGV. Trimming pared 7 bases from V and 2 bases from J, leaving 18 bases between. This CDR3 comprises 15 residues. The whole variable domain, remainder taken from reference TRBV11-2 and TRBJ2-7, is EAGVAQSPRYKIIEKRQSVAFWCNPISGHATLYWYQQILGQGPKLLIQFQNNGVVDDSQLPKDRFSAERLKGVDSTLKIQPAKLEDSAVYLCASILGRGPAYEQYFGPGTRLTVT.

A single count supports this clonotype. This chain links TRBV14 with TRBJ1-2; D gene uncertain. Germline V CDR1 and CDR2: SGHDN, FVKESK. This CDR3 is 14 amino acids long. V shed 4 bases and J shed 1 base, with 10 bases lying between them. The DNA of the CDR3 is TGTGCCAGCAGCCCTGCGGTGCTTAACTATGGCTACACCTTC. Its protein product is CASSPAVLNYGYTF.

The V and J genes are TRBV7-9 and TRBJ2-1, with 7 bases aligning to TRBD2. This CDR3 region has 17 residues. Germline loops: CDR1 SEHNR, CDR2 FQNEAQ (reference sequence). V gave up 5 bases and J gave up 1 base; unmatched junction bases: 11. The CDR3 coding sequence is TGTGCCAGCAGCCCCGGGGGGAGCGGGCCTTCCTACAATGAGCAGTTCTTC. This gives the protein CASSPGGSGPSYNEQFF. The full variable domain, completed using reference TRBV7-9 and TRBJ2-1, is DTGVSQNPRHKITKRGQNVTFRCDPISEHNRLYWYRQTLGQGPEFLTYFQNEAQLEKSRLLSDRFSAERPKGSFSTLEIQRTEQGDSAMYLCASSPGGSGPSYNEQFFGPGTRLTVL.

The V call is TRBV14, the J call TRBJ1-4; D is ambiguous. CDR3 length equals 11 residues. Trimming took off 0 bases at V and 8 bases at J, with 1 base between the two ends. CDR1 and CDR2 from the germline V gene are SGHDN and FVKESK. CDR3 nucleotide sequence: TGTGCCAGCAGCCAAGACGAAAAACTGTTTTTT. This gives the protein CASSQDEKLFF.

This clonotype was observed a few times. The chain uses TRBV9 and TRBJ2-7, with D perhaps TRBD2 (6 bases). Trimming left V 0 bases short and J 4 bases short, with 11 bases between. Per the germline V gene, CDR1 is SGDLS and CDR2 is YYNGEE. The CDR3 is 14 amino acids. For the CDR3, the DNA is TGTGCCAGCAGCGTAGCTCCCGGGGGATACGAGCAGTACTTC. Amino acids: CASSVAPGGYEQYF. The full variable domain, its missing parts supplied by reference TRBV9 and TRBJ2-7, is DSGVTQTPKHLITATGQRVTLRCSPRSGDLSVYWYQQSLDQGLQFLIQYYNGEERAKGNILERFSAQQFPDLHSELNLSSLELGDSALYFCASSVAPGGYEQYFGPGTRLTVT.

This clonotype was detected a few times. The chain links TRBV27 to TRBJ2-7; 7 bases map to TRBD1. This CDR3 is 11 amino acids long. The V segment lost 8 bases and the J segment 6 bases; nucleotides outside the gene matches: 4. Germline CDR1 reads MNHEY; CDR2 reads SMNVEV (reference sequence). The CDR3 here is CASWTGLEQYF. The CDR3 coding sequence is TGTGCCAGCTGGACAGGACTCGAGCAGTACTTC.

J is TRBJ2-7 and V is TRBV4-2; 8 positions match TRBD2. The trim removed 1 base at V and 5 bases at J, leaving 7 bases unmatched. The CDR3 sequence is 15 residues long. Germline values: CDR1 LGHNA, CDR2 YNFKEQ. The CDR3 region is CASSQGREGPDEQYF. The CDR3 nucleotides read TGTGCCAGCAGCCAAGGCCGGGAGGGCCCGGACGAGCAGTACTTC.

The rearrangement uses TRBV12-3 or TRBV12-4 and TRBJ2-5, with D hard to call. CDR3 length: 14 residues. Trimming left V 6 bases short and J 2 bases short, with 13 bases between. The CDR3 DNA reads TGTGCCAGCAGGCCCGGACGGCGGCAAGAGACCCAGTACTTC. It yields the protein CASRPGRRQETQYF.

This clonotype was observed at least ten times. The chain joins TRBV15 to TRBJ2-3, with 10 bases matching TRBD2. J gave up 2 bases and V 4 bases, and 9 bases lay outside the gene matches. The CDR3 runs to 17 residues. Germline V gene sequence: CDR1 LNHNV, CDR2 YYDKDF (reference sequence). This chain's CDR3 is CATSKKRLAGFTDTQYF. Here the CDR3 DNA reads TGTGCCACCAGCAAGAAACGACTAGCGGGTTTCACAGATACGCAGTATTTT.